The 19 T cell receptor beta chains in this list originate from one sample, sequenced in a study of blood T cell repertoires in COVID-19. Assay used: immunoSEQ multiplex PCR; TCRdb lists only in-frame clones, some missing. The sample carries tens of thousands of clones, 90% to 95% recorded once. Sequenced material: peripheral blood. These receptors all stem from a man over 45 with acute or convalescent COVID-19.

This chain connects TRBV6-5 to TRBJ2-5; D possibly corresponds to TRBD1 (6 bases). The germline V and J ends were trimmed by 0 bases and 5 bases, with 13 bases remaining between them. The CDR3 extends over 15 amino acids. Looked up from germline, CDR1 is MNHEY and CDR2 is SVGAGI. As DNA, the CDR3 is TGTGCCAGCAGTTACTCGAACAGGGAGTGGGAGACCCAGTACTTC. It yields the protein CASSYSNREWETQYF.

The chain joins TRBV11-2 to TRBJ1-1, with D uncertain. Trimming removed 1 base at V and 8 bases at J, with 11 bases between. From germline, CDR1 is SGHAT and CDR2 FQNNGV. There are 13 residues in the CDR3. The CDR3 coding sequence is TGTGCCAGCAGCTTAGGAGGCCGAATGGAAGCTTTCTTT. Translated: CASSLGGRMEAFF.

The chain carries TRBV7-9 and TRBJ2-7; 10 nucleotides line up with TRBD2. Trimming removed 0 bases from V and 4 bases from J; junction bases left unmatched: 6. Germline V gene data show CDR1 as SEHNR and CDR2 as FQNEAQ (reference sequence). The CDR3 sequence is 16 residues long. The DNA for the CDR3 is TGTGCCAGCAGCTTAGCTTCCCCAGCGGGAGGGTACGAGCAGTACTTC. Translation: CASSLASPAGGYEQYF. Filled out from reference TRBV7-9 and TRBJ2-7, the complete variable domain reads DTGVSQNPRHKITKRGQNVTFRCDPISEHNRLYWYRQTLGQGPEFLTYFQNEAQLEKSRLLSDRFSAERPKGSFSTLEIQRTEQGDSAMYLCASSLASPAGGYEQYFGPGTRLTVT.

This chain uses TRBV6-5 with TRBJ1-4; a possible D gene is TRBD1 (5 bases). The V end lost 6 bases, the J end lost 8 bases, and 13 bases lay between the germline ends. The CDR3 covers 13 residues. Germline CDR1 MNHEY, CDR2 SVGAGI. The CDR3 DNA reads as TGTGCCAGCAGGGACCGGGGACTGGAAAAACTGTTTTTT. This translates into CASRDRGLEKLFF.

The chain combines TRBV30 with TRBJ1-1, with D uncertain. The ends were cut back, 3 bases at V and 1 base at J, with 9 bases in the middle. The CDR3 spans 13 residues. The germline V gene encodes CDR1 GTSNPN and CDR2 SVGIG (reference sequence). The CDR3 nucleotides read TGTGCCTGGAGAGCGTTCTCGAACACTGAAGCTTTCTTT. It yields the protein CAWRAFSNTEAFF.

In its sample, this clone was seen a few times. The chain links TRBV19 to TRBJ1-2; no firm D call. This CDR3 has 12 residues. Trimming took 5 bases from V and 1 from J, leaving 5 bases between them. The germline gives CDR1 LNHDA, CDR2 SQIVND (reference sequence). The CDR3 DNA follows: TGTGCCAGTAGTGTCATTAACTATGGCTACACCTTC. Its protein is CASSVINYGYTF.

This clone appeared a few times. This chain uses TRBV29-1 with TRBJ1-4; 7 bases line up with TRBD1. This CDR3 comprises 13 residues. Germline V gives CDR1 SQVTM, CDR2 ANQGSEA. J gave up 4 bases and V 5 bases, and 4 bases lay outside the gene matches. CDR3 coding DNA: TGCAGCGTTCTAGGGGGCGATAATGAAAAACTGTTTTTT. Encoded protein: CSVLGGDNEKLFF.

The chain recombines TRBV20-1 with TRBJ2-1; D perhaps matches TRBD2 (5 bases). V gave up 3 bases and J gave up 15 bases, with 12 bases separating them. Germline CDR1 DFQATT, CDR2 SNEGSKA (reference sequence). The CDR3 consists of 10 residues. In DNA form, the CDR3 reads TGCAGTGCTAGCACGGAGGTCCGGTTCTTC. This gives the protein CSASTEVRFF.

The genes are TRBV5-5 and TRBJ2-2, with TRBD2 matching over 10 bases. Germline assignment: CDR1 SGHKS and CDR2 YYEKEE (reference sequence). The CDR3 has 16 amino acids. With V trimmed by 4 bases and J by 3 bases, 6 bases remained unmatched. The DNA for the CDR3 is TGTGCCAGCAGCACCCGGACTAGCGGAGACACCGGGGAGCTGTTTTTT. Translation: CASSTRTSGDTGELFF.

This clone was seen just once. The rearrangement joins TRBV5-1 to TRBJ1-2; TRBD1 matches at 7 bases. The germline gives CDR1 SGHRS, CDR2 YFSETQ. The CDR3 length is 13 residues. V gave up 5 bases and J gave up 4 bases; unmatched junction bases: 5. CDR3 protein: CASRRSGGYGYTF. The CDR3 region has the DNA TGCGCCAGCAGGCGATCAGGGGGCTATGGCTACACCTTC.

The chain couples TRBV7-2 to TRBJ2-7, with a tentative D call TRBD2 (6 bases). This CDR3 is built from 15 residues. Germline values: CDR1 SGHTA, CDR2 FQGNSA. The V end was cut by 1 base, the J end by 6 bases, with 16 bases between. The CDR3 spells CASSLVFGGVGEQYF. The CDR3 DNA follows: TGTGCCAGCAGCTTAGTGTTCGGGGGAGTGGGCGAGCAGTACTTC. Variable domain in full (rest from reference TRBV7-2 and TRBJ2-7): GAGVSQSPSNKVTEKGKDVELRCDPISGHTALYWYRQSLGQGLEFLIYFQGNSAPDKSGLPSDRFSAERTGGSVSTLTIQRTQQEDSAVYLCASSLVFGGVGEQYFGPGTRLTVT.

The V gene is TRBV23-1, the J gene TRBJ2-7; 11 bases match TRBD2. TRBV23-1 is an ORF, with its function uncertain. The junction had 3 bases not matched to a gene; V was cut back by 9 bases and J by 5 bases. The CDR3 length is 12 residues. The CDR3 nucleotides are TGCGCCAGGGGACTAGCGGTCGACGAGCAGTACTTC. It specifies CARGLAVDEQYF.

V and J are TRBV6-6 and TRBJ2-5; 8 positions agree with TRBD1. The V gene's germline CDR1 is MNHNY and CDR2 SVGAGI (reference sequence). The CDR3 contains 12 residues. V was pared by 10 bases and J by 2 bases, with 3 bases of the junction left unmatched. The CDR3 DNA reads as TGTGCCACAGGACAGGGTCAAGAGACCCAGTACTTC. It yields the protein CATGQGQETQYF.

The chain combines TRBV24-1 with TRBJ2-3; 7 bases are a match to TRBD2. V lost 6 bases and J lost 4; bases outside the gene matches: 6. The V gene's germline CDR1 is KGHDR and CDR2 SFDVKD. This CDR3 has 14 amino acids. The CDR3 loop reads CATSRGAGSDTQYF. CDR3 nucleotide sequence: TGTGCCACCAGTAGGGGAGCGGGGTCAGATACGCAGTATTTT.

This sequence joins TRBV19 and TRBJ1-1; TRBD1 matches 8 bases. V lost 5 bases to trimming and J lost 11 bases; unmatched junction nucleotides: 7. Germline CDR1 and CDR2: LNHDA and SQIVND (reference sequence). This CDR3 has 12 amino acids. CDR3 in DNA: TGTGCCAGTAGTCTCGGACAGGGTAAGGCTTTCTTT. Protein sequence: CASSLGQGKAFF.

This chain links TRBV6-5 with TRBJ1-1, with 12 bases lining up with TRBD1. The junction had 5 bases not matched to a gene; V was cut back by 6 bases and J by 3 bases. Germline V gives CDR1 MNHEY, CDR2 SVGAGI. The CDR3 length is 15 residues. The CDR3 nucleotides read TGTGCCAGCAGGGGACAGGGGGCTGGGGACACTGAAGCTTTCTTT. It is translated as CASRGQGAGDTEAFF.

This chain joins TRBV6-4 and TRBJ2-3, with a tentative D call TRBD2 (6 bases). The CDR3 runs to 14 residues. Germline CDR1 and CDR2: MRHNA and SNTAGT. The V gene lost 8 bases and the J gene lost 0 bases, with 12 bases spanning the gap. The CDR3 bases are TGTGCCAGCGGGTCGAGCGGGAGCACAGATACGCAGTATTTT. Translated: CASGSSGSTDTQYF.

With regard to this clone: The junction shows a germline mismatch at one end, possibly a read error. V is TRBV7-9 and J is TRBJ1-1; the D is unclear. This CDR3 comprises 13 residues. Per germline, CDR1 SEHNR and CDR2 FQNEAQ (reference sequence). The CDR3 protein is CASSLAANTEAFF. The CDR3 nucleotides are TGTGCCAGCAGCCTAGCGGCGAACACTGAAGCTTTCTTT.

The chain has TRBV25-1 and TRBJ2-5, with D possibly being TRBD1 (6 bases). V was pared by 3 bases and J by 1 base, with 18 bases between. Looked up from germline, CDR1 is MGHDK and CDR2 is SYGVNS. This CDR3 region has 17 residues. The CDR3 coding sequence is TGTGCCAGCAGTGATCTCAAGCCGAGGGACATCCAAGAGACCCAGTACTTC. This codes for CASSDLKPRDIQETQYF.